These 18 T cell receptor beta chains were all obtained from the same sample, sequenced in a study of blood T cell repertoires in COVID-19. This table comes from immunoSEQ multiplex PCR, and its TCRdb copy is limited to in-frame clones, with some not included. The sample lists roughly 180,000 clones; roughly 82% were seen once. Specimen: peripheral blood. The receptors here all came from a woman aged 25-40 years with acute or convalescent COVID-19.

The V and J genes are TRBV7-3 and TRBJ1-1; TRBD1 is a possible D gene (6 bases). Germline V gene data show CDR1 as SGHTA and CDR2 as FQGTGA. The CDR3 spans 19 residues. With 0 bases removed from V and 3 bases from J, the gap between germline ends came to 23 bases. This CDR3 is CASSLTASIQGLRDTEAFF. DNA for the CDR3: TGTGCCAGCAGCTTAACTGCAAGTATACAGGGATTAAGGGACACTGAAGCTTTCTTT. Using reference TRBV7-3 and TRBJ1-1 for the parts outside the CDR3, the full variable domain is GAGVSQTPSNKVTEKGKYVELRCDPISGHTALYWYRQSLGQGPEFLIYFQGTGAADDSGLPNDRFFAVRPEGSVSTLKIQRTERGDSAVYLCASSLTASIQGLRDTEAFFGQGTRLTVV.

V gene TRBV19 combines with J gene TRBJ1-2; D gene uncertain. This CDR3 has 10 residues. CDR1 is LNHDA, CDR2 SQIVND, per germline (reference sequence). V gave up 9 bases and J gave up 4 bases, with 6 bases separating them. The DNA for the CDR3 is TGTGCCAGCCGGTCCTATGGCTACACCTTC. Its protein is CASRSYGYTF.

V gene TRBV21-1 combines with J gene TRBJ1-5; TRBD1 is the table's D call, not checked against the DNA. TRBV21-1 is tagged as a pseudogene. The length of the CDR3 is 17 residues. CDR3 sequence reads: CASSNRETVRWNQPQHF. CDR3 nucleotide sequence: TGTGCCAGCAGCAACAGAGAGACAGTGAGGTGGAATCAGCCCCAGCATTTT.

This sequence joins TRBV30 and TRBJ2-3; D might be TRBD2 (6 bases). V lost 4 bases, J lost 5 bases, and 10 bases lay in between. Per the germline V gene, CDR1 is GTSNPN and CDR2 is SVGIG (reference sequence). This CDR3 has 12 amino acids. In DNA, the CDR3 is TGTGCCTGGACACCAGCGGGAGATACGCAGTATTTT. It encodes CAWTPAGDTQYF.

The genes are TRBV9 and TRBJ2-3; the match to TRBD1 covers 8 bases. The J segment lost 1 base and the V segment lost 4 bases, leaving 5 bases of the junction unmatched. The length of the CDR3 is 15 residues. The germline CDR1 and CDR2 sequences are SGDLS and YYNGEE. CDR3 protein: CASSSQGAGTDTQYF. CDR3 in DNA: TGTGCCAGCAGCTCCCAGGGGGCCGGCACAGATACGCAGTATTTT.

This sequence joins TRBV5-6 and TRBJ2-7, with D possibly being TRBD1 (6 bases). Trimming pared 4 bases from V and 4 bases from J, leaving 12 bases between. Germline V gene data show CDR1 as SGHDT and CDR2 as YYEEEE. The CDR3 is made up of 13 amino acids. The CDR3: CASSRSRGYEQYF. The CDR3 DNA is TGTGCCAGCAGCCGATCTAGGGGGTACGAGCAGTACTTC.

The CDR3 coding sequence is TGTGCCAGCAGTCTTGACAGGGTCTACGAGCAGTACTTC. This sequence encodes CASSLDRVYEQYF. The chain recombines TRBV6-5 with TRBJ2-7; TRBD1 matches at 7 bases. The CDR3 is 13 amino acids. V lost 5 bases and J lost 3; bases outside the gene matches: 4. Germline V CDR1 and CDR2: MNHEY, SVGAGI.

This clone has just a few counts. The rearrangement joins TRBV4-2 to TRBJ1-3; D not certain. V was clipped by 4 bases and J by 0 bases, with 10 bases between them. Germline V gives CDR1 LGHNA, CDR2 YNFKEQ. This CDR3 has 15 residues. Here the CDR3 reads CASSPSHTSGNTIYF. Written as DNA, the CDR3 is TGTGCCAGCAGCCCCTCACATACCTCTGGAAACACCATATATTTT.

CDR3 sequence reads: CASSPQRWTEAFF. The CDR3 coding sequence is TGTGCCAGCAGCCCCCAGCGGTGGACTGAAGCTTTCTTT. The chain combines TRBV14 with TRBJ1-1; D gene unclear. Trimming stripped 4 bases from V and 5 bases from J, with 11 bases between. Germline CDR1 and CDR2: SGHDN and FVKESK. The CDR3 contains 13 residues. The full variable domain, in which reference TRBV14 and TRBJ1-1 provide the parts outside the CDR3, is EAGVTQFPSHSVIEKGQTVTLRCDPISGHDNLYWYRRVMGKEIKFLLHFVKESKQDESGMPNNRFLAERTGGTYSTLKVQPAELEDSGVYFCASSPQRWTEAFFGQGTRLTVV.

There are a few counts of this clone. V usage is TRBV18 and J usage is TRBJ2-7; possible D gene TRBD1, 6 bases. Germline-derived CDR1 and CDR2 are KGHSH and LQKENI. CDR3 length equals 15 residues. V gave up 3 bases and J gave up 3 bases, with 15 bases separating them. The CDR3 sequence: CASSPRSGARYEQYF. In DNA, the CDR3 is TGTGCCAGCTCACCCCGGTCAGGGGCTCGCTACGAGCAGTACTTC.

The chain is built from TRBV5-1 and TRBJ1-2; D may be TRBD1 (5 bases). The CDR3 length is 12 residues. V was cut by 4 bases and J by 8 bases, with 12 bases left in between. The germline V gene has CDR1 SGHRS and CDR2 YFSETQ. The CDR3 here is CASSNQGRGYTF. As DNA, the CDR3 is TGCGCCAGCAGCAATCAGGGTAGGGGCTACACCTTC.

The rearrangement joins TRBV10-1 to TRBJ2-3, with 7 positions matching TRBD1. V was clipped by 3 bases and J by 5 bases; unmatched bases: 5. CDR1 is WNHNN and CDR2 is SYGVQD in the germline V gene (reference sequence). The CDR3 loop spans 14 amino acids. CDR3 nucleotides: TGCGCCAGCAGTGAAGGGGGCGCGAAAGATACGCAGTATTTT. Translated: CASSEGGAKDTQYF.

This chain uses TRBV5-1 with TRBJ1-2; D is ambiguous. This CDR3 region has 13 residues. Looked up from germline, CDR1 is SGHRS and CDR2 is YFSETQ. V lost 0 bases, J lost 8 bases, and 11 bases lay in between. The CDR3: CASSLDWVGGYTF. The DNA of the CDR3 is TGCGCCAGCAGCTTGGATTGGGTCGGGGGCTACACCTTC.

The V and J genes are TRBV27 and TRBJ1-4, with 7 bases matching TRBD1. Germline values: CDR1 MNHEY, CDR2 SMNVEV (reference sequence). This CDR3 has 19 residues. The V gene end was trimmed by 6 bases and the J gene end by 0 bases; junction bases not matched to a gene: 16. The CDR3 nucleotides are TGTGCCAGCAGACCCAACAGGGGACACCCATTGACAACTAATGAAAAACTGTTTTTT. It yields the protein CASRPNRGHPLTTNEKLFF. Variable domain in full (rest from reference TRBV27 and TRBJ1-4): EAQVTQNPRYLITVTGKKLTVTCSQNMNHEYMSWYRQDPGLGLRQIYYSMNVEVTDKGDVPEGYKVSRKEKRNFPLILESPSPNQTSLYFCASRPNRGHPLTTNEKLFFGSGTQLSVL.

The genes are TRBV4-1 and TRBJ1-2; the match to TRBD1 covers 11 bases. In germline, CDR1 is MGHRA, CDR2 YSYEKL. The CDR3 loop spans 18 amino acids. The ends lost 6 bases at V and 8 bases at J; junction bases unmatched: 20. The CDR3 reads CASSQDRGLGIAAGGYTF. CDR3 in DNA: TGCGCCAGCAGTCAGGACAGGGGGCTTGGGATTGCGGCTGGAGGCTACACCTTC.

CDR3 nucleotides: TGTGCCAGTAGTTGGGACAGGGGCGGAGAGACCCAGTACTTC. Translating gives CASSWDRGGETQYF. The chain employs TRBV19 and TRBJ2-5; TRBD1 agrees at 10 bases. Per germline, CDR1 LNHDA and CDR2 SQIVND (reference sequence). Trimming at V came to 5 bases and at J to 4 bases, leaving 4 bases not matched to a gene. The CDR3 is made up of 14 amino acids.

The chain employs TRBV5-1 and TRBJ2-7; 7 bases line up with TRBD2. V trimming: 3 bases; J trimming: 7 bases; junction bases outside the gene matches: 10. In germline, CDR1 is SGHRS, CDR2 YFSETQ. This CDR3 region has 14 residues. CDR3: CASSSQAGKGEQYF. CDR3 in DNA: TGCGCCAGCAGCTCTCAAGCGGGAAAGGGGGAGCAGTACTTC.

The rearrangement links TRBV5-1 to TRBJ2-3; TRBD1 is a possible D gene (6 bases). CDR1 SGHRS and CDR2 YFSETQ come from the germline V gene. This CDR3 comprises 14 residues. The V end was cut by 4 bases, the J end by 7 bases, with 16 bases between. This CDR3 is CASSQGPQGNTQYF. The DNA for the CDR3 is TGCGCCAGCAGCCAGGGTCCCCAGGGGAATACGCAGTATTTT.